In this sample, the clone carrying this T cell receptor beta chain turned up once. The PCR used 60 Vbeta and 13 Jbeta primers. TCRdb keeps only in-frame clones here, not all; method: immunoSEQ multiplex PCR. The sample lists 200,000 to 250,000 clones; roughly 70% were seen once. The germline V gene has CDR1 SGHRS and CDR2 YFSETQ. Trimming shortened V by 7 bases and J by 1 base, and 9 bases separated the two germline ends. The CDR3 sequence is 13 residues long. These data originate in a study of cytomegalovirus exposure and HLA in healthy donors. The chain is built from TRBV5-1 and TRBJ1-5, with D possibly being TRBD1 (5 bases). The sample comprised PBMCs. This clonotype originated in a man aged 35-49 years in good health and CMV-seropositive. The CDR3 loop reads CASSAGSNQPQHF. CDR3 nucleotides: TGCGCCAGCTCAGCAGGGAGCAATCAGCCCCAGCATTTT.